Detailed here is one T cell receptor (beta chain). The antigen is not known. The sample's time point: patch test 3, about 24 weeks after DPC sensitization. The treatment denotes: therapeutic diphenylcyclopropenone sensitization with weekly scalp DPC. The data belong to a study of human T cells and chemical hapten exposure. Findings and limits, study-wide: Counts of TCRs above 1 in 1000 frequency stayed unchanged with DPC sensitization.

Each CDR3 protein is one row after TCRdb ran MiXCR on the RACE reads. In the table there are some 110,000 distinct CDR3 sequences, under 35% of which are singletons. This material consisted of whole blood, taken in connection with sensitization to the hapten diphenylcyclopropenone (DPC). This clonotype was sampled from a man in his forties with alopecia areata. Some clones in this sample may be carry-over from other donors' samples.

CDR3 nucleotides: TGCGCCAGCAGTTTCCAGACAGATACGCAGTATTTT. Translation gives CASSFQTDTQYF. The chain couples TRBV5-1 to TRBJ2-3, with no clear D. The CDR3 is 12 amino acids. Trimming pared 5 bases from V and 3 bases from J, leaving 7 bases between. Germline V gene sequence: CDR1 SGHRS, CDR2 YFSETQ.